These 23 T cell receptor beta chains were all obtained from the same sample, sequenced in a study of T cells expressing NK-cell markers. After re-calling the 5' RACE reads, TCRdb lists one entry per CDR3 protein, DNA absent. Its table lists 400,000 to 500,000 distinct CDR3 sequences. The sequenced sample consisted of blood T cells: a sorted CD56 or NKG2C T cell subset, CD4+ or CD8+ T cells, or bulk PBMC T cells (not recorded which). The origin of the receptors is a woman aged 18 to 75 in good health.

The chain couples TRBV12-3 or TRBV12-4 to TRBJ2-7; the TCRdb D gene call, TRBD1, has no DNA to confirm it. This CDR3 comprises 15 residues. The CDR3 spells CASSLAGEGSYEQYF.

The rearrangement joins TRBV4-3 to TRBJ2-5; the D call of TRBD2 rests on TCRdb alone, since no DNA is present to check it. The CDR3 sequence is 15 residues long. The germline V gene has CDR1 LGHNA and CDR2 YSLEER. Here the CDR3 reads CASSQVAGAPETQYF.

The chain joins TRBV18 to TRBJ2-2; TCRdb indicates TRBD2, and absent DNA this call remains unverified. This CDR3 region has 15 residues. Germline assignment: CDR1 KGHSH and CDR2 LQKENI. The CDR3: CASSSLAENTGELFF.

The chain joins TRBV20-1 to TRBJ2-1; TCRdb's D gene call, TRBD1, goes unchecked for lack of DNA. Germline V CDR1 and CDR2: DFQATT, SNEGSKA (reference sequence). There are 13 residues in the CDR3. The CDR3 loop reads CSARSGQYNEQFF.

The chain employs TRBV5-1 and TRBJ2-3. There are 14 residues in the CDR3. Germline V gene lookup returns CDR1 SGHRS and CDR2 YFSETQ. This CDR3 reads CASSRQTNTDTQYF.

The chain is built from TRBV7-2 and TRBJ2-1. CDR1 and CDR2 (germline): SGHTA, FQGNSA. The CDR3 length is 14 residues. The CDR3 reads CASTTQGPHNEQFF.

The chain carries TRBV28 and TRBJ2-3; TCRdb indicates TRBD1, and absent DNA this call remains unverified. Germline V lookup: CDR1 MDHEN, CDR2 SYDVKM. The CDR3 spans 16 residues. Here the CDR3 reads CASNTEEGQNTDTQYF.

This rearrangement joins TRBV5-1 to TRBJ2-3; checking the TCRdb D call of TRBD1 is not possible without DNA. The germline V gene has CDR1 SGHRS and CDR2 YFSETQ. The CDR3 length is 11 residues. The CDR3 protein is CASAGADTQYF.

The genes are TRBV20-1 and TRBJ2-2; TCRdb reports TRBD2, a call that lacks DNA to check it against. The CDR3 has 13 residues. Per the germline V gene, CDR1 is DFQATT and CDR2 is SNEGSKA (reference sequence). This CDR3 is CSARERAPGELFF.

The rearrangement uses TRBV25-1 and TRBJ1-5. This CDR3 region has 12 residues. Germline CDR1 reads MGHDK; CDR2 reads SYGVNS. The CDR3 sequence: CASGWANQPQHF.

The J gene is TRBJ1-5, the V gene TRBV12-3 or TRBV12-4. The CDR3 spans 12 residues. The CDR3 here is CASSFRPQPQHF.

CDR3 region: CASSLGVFNEQFF. The chain links TRBV7-3 to TRBJ2-1. CDR3 length: 13 residues. CDR1 and CDR2 from the germline V gene are SGHTA and FQGTGA.

This chain connects TRBV14 to TRBJ1-4. CDR1 is SGHDN, CDR2 FVKESK, per germline. This CDR3 has 12 residues. CDR3 sequence: CASSQLGGKLFF.

This chain connects TRBV6-2 or TRBV6-3 to TRBJ2-7; absent DNA, TCRdb's TRBD2 call cannot be checked. The CDR3 is made up of 17 amino acids. Germline assignment: CDR1 MNHEY and CDR2 SVGEGT. CDR3 protein: CASSYSKSGRNPYEQYF.

The rearrangement joins TRBV19 to TRBJ1-1; TCRdb's D call, TRBD1, is unchecked because there is no DNA. The length of the CDR3 is 15 residues. Per the germline V gene, CDR1 is LNHDA and CDR2 is SQIVND (reference sequence). The CDR3 here is CASREGQGAYTEAFF.

The V and J genes are TRBV7-9 and TRBJ1-2; TCRdb picks TRBD1, but there is no DNA to check that call. CDR1 is SEHNR and CDR2 is FQNEAQ in the germline V gene (reference sequence). The CDR3 covers 15 residues. The CDR3: CASSRTPEAPYGYTF.

The chain links TRBV5-4 to TRBJ2-1; there is no DNA to check the TCRdb D call of TRBD2. This CDR3 region has 14 residues. Germline V gene data show CDR1 as SGHNT and CDR2 as YYREEE (reference sequence). The CDR3 sequence is CASSLTSGDNEQFF.

V is TRBV6-1 and J is TRBJ1-6; TCRdb indicates TRBD1, and absent DNA this call remains unverified. This CDR3 has 15 residues. Germline values: CDR1 MNHNS, CDR2 SASEGT. The CDR3 is CASSTGTGEDSPLHF.

The chain uses TRBV30 and TRBJ2-3; TCRdb's D call of TRBD1 is untestable without DNA. The length of the CDR3 is 12 residues. Looked up from germline, CDR1 is GTSNPN and CDR2 is SVGIG (reference sequence). The CDR3 here is CAWATGTDTQYF.

V is TRBV7-2 and J is TRBJ2-3; as DNA is missing, the TRBD2 call by TCRdb cannot be tested. Germline V gene sequence: CDR1 SGHTA, CDR2 FQGNSA. There are 15 residues in the CDR3. This CDR3 reads CASSPGLTWADTQYF.

The chain carries TRBV10-1 and TRBJ2-5; the TCRdb D gene call, TRBD2, has no DNA to confirm it. The CDR3 spans 16 residues. Germline lookup yields CDR1 WNHNN and CDR2 SYGVQD (reference sequence). The CDR3 loop is CASSNGTASYQETQYF.

The genes are TRBV20-1 and TRBJ2-7; TCRdb proposes TRBD1, but this gene call is untestable without DNA. The CDR3 consists of 18 residues. Germline CDR1 reads DFQATT; CDR2 reads SNEGSKA (reference sequence). CDR3 amino acids: CSARETRAWTVYSYEQYF.

The rearrangement uses TRBV28 and TRBJ2-7; checking the TCRdb D call of TRBD2 is not possible without DNA. The CDR3 contains 15 residues. Germline-derived CDR1 and CDR2 are MDHEN and SYDVKM. CDR3 loop: CASSFPGPNSYEQYF.